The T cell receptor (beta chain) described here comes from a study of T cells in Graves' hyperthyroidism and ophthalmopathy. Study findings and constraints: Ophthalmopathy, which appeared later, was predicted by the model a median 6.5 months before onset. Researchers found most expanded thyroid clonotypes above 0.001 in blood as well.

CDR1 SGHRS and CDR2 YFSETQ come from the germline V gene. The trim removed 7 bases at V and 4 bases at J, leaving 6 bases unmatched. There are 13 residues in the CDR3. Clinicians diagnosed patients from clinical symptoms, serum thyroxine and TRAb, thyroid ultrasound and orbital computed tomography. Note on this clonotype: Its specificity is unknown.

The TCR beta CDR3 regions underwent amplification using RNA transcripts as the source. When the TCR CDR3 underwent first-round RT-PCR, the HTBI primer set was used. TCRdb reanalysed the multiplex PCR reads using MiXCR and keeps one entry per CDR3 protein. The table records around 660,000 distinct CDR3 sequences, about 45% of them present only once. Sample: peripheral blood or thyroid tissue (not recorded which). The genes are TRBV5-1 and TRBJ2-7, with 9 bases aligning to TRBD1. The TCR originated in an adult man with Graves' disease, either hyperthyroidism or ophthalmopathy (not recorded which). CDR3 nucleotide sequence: TGCGCCAGCGGCTACAGGGGGCAGTACGAGCAGTACTTC. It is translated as CASGYRGQYEQYF.